The 22 T cell receptor beta chains presented below share a single source sample, sequenced in a study of shared clonotypes between healthy human individuals. Here immunoSEQ multiplex PCR was the method, and the copy in TCRdb shows in-frame clones only, minus some. Here the sample spans about 2,500,000 clones, around nine tenths being singletons. The specimen was naive CD4+ T cells sorted from blood. Sample subset: CD45RA+ positively selected. These receptors were collected from a man aged 18-30 years in good health.

V gene TRBV5-1 combines with J gene TRBJ1-6; D may be TRBD1 (5 bases). Germline CDR1 SGHRS, CDR2 YFSETQ. This CDR3 has 15 amino acids. V was cut by 1 base and J by 6 bases, with 11 bases left in between. The CDR3 DNA is TGCGCCAGCAGCTTGCGGGACCCGGGTAATTCACCCCTCCACTTT. Translated, it gives CASSLRDPGNSPLHF.

V and J are TRBV7-2 and TRBJ2-7; 7 bases agree with TRBD2. The CDR3 loop spans 13 amino acids. V lost 5 bases to trimming and J lost 4 bases; unmatched junction nucleotides: 5. CDR1 and CDR2 from the germline V gene are SGHTA and FQGNSA. CDR3 protein: CASSTRLAYEQYF. As DNA, the CDR3 is TGTGCCAGCAGCACCCGACTAGCTTACGAGCAGTACTTC.

The chain employs TRBV7-9 and TRBJ2-5; TRBD2 matches 7 bases. This CDR3 comprises 15 residues. V trimming: 5 bases; J trimming: 2 bases; junction bases outside the gene matches: 8. Germline V gene data show CDR1 as SEHNR and CDR2 as FQNEAQ (reference sequence). The CDR3 region has the DNA TGTGCCAGCAGCCAAGCGGGATTGGTGCAAGAGACCCAGTACTTC. Protein sequence: CASSQAGLVQETQYF.

The V and J genes are TRBV30 and TRBJ1-1; a possible D gene is TRBD1 (6 bases). V lost 4 bases, J lost 0 bases, and 12 bases lay in between. Germline CDR1 reads GTSNPN; CDR2 reads SVGIG (reference sequence). The CDR3 runs to 14 residues. CDR3 protein: CAWTGQTMNTEAFF. In DNA form, the CDR3 reads TGTGCCTGGACAGGACAGACGATGAACACTGAAGCTTTCTTT. The full variable domain, completed using reference TRBV30 and TRBJ1-1, is SQTIHQWPATLVQPVGSPLSLECTVEGTSNPNLYWYRQAAGRGLQLLFYSVGIGQISSEVPQNLSASRPQDRQFILSSKKLLLSDSGFYLCAWTGQTMNTEAFFGQGTRLTVV.

As concerns this clone: This CDR3 is also generated by other DNA sequences in the sample. This rearrangement joins TRBV7-3 to TRBJ1-3, with unresolved D. The germline CDR1 and CDR2 sequences are SGHTA and FQGTGA. The V gene lost 3 bases and the J gene lost 3 bases, with 6 bases spanning the gap. The CDR3 extends over 13 amino acids. CDR3 in DNA: TGTGCCAGCAGCTTGAACAGTGGAAACACCATATATTTT. It codes for CASSLNSGNTIYF.

The chain employs TRBV6-6 and TRBJ2-2; D is possibly TRBD2 (6 bases). The CDR3 is 13 residues long. Trimming took off 10 bases at V and 3 bases at J, with 12 bases between the two ends. Per the germline V gene, CDR1 is MNHNY and CDR2 is SVGAGI (reference sequence). Here the CDR3 reads CAILGGHTGELFF. The CDR3 region has the DNA TGTGCCATTCTGGGGGGTCACACCGGGGAGCTGTTTTTT.

V gene TRBV28 combines with J gene TRBJ1-3, with D possibly being TRBD1 (5 bases). The V end was cut by 1 base, the J end by 2 bases, with 9 bases between. The CDR3 sequence is 15 residues long. CDR1 is MDHEN, CDR2 SYDVKM, per germline. CDR3 amino acids: CASSLYTGTGNTIYF. The CDR3 region has the DNA TGTGCCAGCAGTTTATATACAGGAACTGGAAACACCATATATTTT.

The genes are TRBV11-2 and TRBJ1-2, with D possibly TRBD1 on 6 matching bases. There are 15 residues in the CDR3. Trimming removed 0 bases from V and 8 bases from J, with 16 bases in between. Germline CDR1 reads SGHAT; CDR2 reads FQNNGV. The CDR3 spells CASSLDPQGRGGYTF. In nucleotides, the CDR3 is TGTGCCAGCAGCTTAGATCCCCAGGGGAGGGGAGGCTACACCTTC.

Concerning this clone: Other DNA sequences within the sample encode an identical CDR3. The rearrangement joins TRBV5-1 to TRBJ2-7; the D gene is possibly TRBD1 (8 bases). Trimming removed 5 bases from V and 2 bases from J, with 14 bases in between. The germline V gene encodes CDR1 SGHRS and CDR2 YFSETQ. This CDR3 contains 14 residues. CDR3 in DNA: TGCGCCAGCAGTATACAGGGGGGGACCTACGAGCAGTACTTC. Amino acids: CASSIQGGTYEQYF.

A few counts support this clone. This chain joins TRBV27 and TRBJ1-1; no clear D. Germline V CDR1 and CDR2: MNHEY, SMNVEV (reference sequence). Trimming took off 5 bases at V and 0 bases at J, with 10 bases between the two ends. The CDR3 extends over 14 amino acids. In nucleotides, the CDR3 is TGTGCCAGCAGTCTAGGAGCTGTGAACACTGAAGCTTTCTTT. Translating it yields CASSLGAVNTEAFF.

This clone occurred a few times. In DNA form, the CDR3 reads TGTGCCAGCAGTGTCGGCTGGTTTGGTGAAAAACTGTTTTTT. Translating it yields CASSVGWFGEKLFF. The V gene is TRBV25-1, the J gene TRBJ1-4; D is uncertain. Trimming shortened V by 4 bases and J by 7 bases, and 13 bases separated the two germline ends. The CDR3 has 14 residues. The germline CDR1 and CDR2 sequences are MGHDK and SYGVNS.

This clone was seen a single time. The gene calls are TRBV19 and TRBJ1-5, with no clear D. The CDR3 has 12 residues. Looked up from germline, CDR1 is LNHDA and CDR2 is SQIVND (reference sequence). V was trimmed by 6 bases and J by 8 bases, leaving 11 bases between them. CDR3 in amino acids: CASSDAWEPQHF. The CDR3 region has the DNA TGTGCCAGTAGCGACGCGTGGGAGCCCCAGCATTTT. The entire variable domain, with the rest obtained from reference TRBV19 and TRBJ1-5, is as follows: DGGITQSPKYLFRKEGQNVTLSCEQNLNHDAMYWYRQDPGQGLRLIYYSQIVNDFQKGDIAEGYSVSREKKESFPLTVTSAQKNPTAFYLCASSDAWEPQHFGDGTRLSIL.

V gene TRBV7-2 combines with J gene TRBJ1-2, with D unclear. V dropped 3 bases and J dropped 2 bases, with 7 bases sitting between them. The CDR3 has 13 amino acids. Germline assignment: CDR1 SGHTA and CDR2 FQGNSA. CDR3 amino acids: CASSFGPNYGYTF. In nucleotides, the CDR3 is TGTGCCAGCAGCTTTGGGCCGAACTATGGCTACACCTTC.

The rearrangement links TRBV7-9 to TRBJ1-2; the D gene is possibly TRBD1 (6 bases). The CDR3 totals 13 residues. Trimming shortened V by 5 bases and J by 3 bases, and 10 bases separated the two germline ends. Looked up from germline, CDR1 is SEHNR and CDR2 is FQNEAQ (reference sequence). The CDR3 coding sequence is TGTGCCAGCAGCCCTCCAGGGGACTATGGCTACACCTTC. The encoded protein is CASSPPGDYGYTF.

The V call is TRBV5-1, the J call TRBJ1-2; no definite D call. Deletions cut 0 bases from V and 0 bases from J, with 9 bases between. Germline V gives CDR1 SGHRS, CDR2 YFSETQ. This CDR3 region has 15 residues. For the CDR3, the DNA is TGCGCCAGCAGCTTGGAAGGTAAAGCTAACTATGGCTACACCTTC. Its translation: CASSLEGKANYGYTF. The whole variable domain, remainder taken from reference TRBV5-1 and TRBJ1-2, is KAGVTQTPRYLIKTRGQQVTLSCSPISGHRSVSWYQQTPGQGLQFLFEYFSETQRNKGNFPGRFSGRQFSNSRSEMNVSTLELGDSALYLCASSLEGKANYGYTFGSGTRLTVV.

On this clone itself: The same CDR3 can be traced to other DNA sequences in this sample. This sequence joins TRBV5-4 and TRBJ2-7; a weak D match, TRBD1 (5 bases). Germline loops: CDR1 SGHNT, CDR2 YYREEE (reference sequence). V was trimmed by 2 bases and J by 1 base, leaving 7 bases between them. CDR3 length: 13 residues. CDR3 loop: CASSFGHSYEQYF. CDR3 nucleotides: TGTGCCAGCAGCTTCGGACATTCCTACGAGCAGTACTTC.

The V gene is TRBV5-1, the J gene TRBJ2-3; D call uncertain. This CDR3 contains 12 residues. The germline gives CDR1 SGHRS, CDR2 YFSETQ. The ends were cut back, 5 bases at V and 4 bases at J, with 8 bases in the middle. CDR3 amino acids: CASRGSADTQYF. Written as DNA, the CDR3 is TGCGCCAGCAGAGGGTCGGCAGATACGCAGTATTTT.

About this clone: The same CDR3 also results from other DNA sequences found in this sample. The chain recombines TRBV7-2 with TRBJ2-1; 10 bases match TRBD2. Trimming at V came to 1 base and at J to 6 bases, leaving 3 bases not matched to a gene. The CDR3 has 15 amino acids. Germline V gene sequence: CDR1 SGHTA, CDR2 FQGNSA. The CDR3, as DNA: TGTGCCAGCAGCTTAGGGCTAGCGGGAGTCAATGAGCAGTTCTTC. Protein product: CASSLGLAGVNEQFF.

The V gene is TRBV9, the J gene TRBJ2-1, with a weak D call TRBD2 (5 bases). Germline loops: CDR1 SGDLS, CDR2 YYNGEE. The CDR3 loop spans 16 amino acids. With 4 bases removed from V and 7 bases from J, the gap between germline ends came to 21 bases. The CDR3 nucleotides read TGTGCCAGCAGCTCCCACCCGGGTAGCGCCACGAATGAGCAGTTCTTC. It specifies CASSSHPGSATNEQFF.

The J gene is TRBJ2-5, the V gene TRBV5-1; 8 nucleotides line up with TRBD2. The CDR3 extends over 16 amino acids. Germline CDR1 and CDR2: SGHRS and YFSETQ. With V trimmed by 0 bases and J by 4 bases, 8 bases remained unmatched. In nucleotides, the CDR3 is TGCGCCAGCAGCTTGGCCATTAGCGGGATATCAGAGACCCAGTACTTC. Protein product: CASSLAISGISETQYF.

This chain links TRBV10-2 with TRBJ2-7, with 9 nucleotides matching TRBD2. With V trimmed by 3 bases and J by 4 bases, 7 bases remained unmatched. CDR3 size: 15 residues. CDR1 is WSHSY, CDR2 SAAADI, per germline. This CDR3 reads CASSDPGTSMYEQYF. In DNA form, the CDR3 reads TGCGCCAGCAGTGATCCCGGGACTAGCATGTACGAGCAGTACTTC.

In its sample, this clone was seen once. CDR3 protein: CASSATGDVKYGYTF. The DNA of the CDR3 is TGTGCCAGCAGCGCGACCGGGGACGTCAAATATGGCTACACCTTC. The genes are TRBV9 and TRBJ1-2, with D possibly TRBD1 on 5 matching bases. The ends were cut back, 3 bases at V and 5 bases at J, with 17 bases in the middle. CDR1 is SGDLS and CDR2 is YYNGEE in the germline V gene. The CDR3 has 15 amino acids.